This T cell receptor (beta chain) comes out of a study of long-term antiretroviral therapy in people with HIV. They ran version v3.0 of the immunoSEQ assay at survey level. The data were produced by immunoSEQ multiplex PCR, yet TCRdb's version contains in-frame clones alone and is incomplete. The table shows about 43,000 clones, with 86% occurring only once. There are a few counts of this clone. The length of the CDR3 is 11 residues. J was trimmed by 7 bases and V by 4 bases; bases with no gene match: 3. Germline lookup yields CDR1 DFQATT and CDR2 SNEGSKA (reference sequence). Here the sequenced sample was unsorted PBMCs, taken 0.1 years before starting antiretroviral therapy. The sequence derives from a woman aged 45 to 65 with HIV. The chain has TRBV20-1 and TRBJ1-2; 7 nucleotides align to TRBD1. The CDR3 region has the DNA TGCAGTGCTAAAGGGGGCAGTGGCTACACCTTC. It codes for CSAKGGSGYTF.